This is a list of T cell receptor beta chains from one sample in a study of T-cell memory formation after mild COVID-19. TCRdb passed the 5' RACE reads through MiXCR, listing each CDR3 protein once. The sample has fewer than 200,000 distinct CDR3 sequences, around 13% seen once. What was sequenced was PBMCs or a T cell subset sorted from them (not recorded which). The receptor source for this set is a young man who had mild COVID-19 (a few samples of this study predate the infection). Cell type and time point are not known. Both conserved end residues are part of each CDR3. D genes are given only for firm matches. Not all rows give a size; the values are once, few, many and, for expanded clones, a class.

j_gene,abundance,v_gene,d_gene,CDR3aa,CDR3nt
TRBJ1-3,.,TRBV12-3/TRBV12-4,.,CASSLRPGAIYF,TGTGCCAGCAGCCTCCGCCCAGGTGCTATATATTTT
TRBJ1-5,few,TRBV7-2,.,CASSSTLMGNQPQHF,TGTGCCAGCAGCTCCACTTTGATGGGCAATCAGCCCCAGCATTTT
TRBJ2-1,once,TRBV24-1,TRBD2,CATSDFWRGGRNEQFF,TGTGCCACCAGTGATTTCTGGCGGGGGGGCCGCAATGAGCAGTTCTTC
TRBJ1-2,once,TRBV12-3/TRBV12-4,.,CASSSGRLGYTF,TGTGCCAGCAGTTCTGGACGGCTTGGCTACACCTTC
TRBJ1-6,few,TRBV7-9,.,CASSPGRGYSPLHF,TGTGCCAGCAGCCCGGGGCGAGGGTATTCACCCCTCCACTTT
TRBJ1-2,few,TRBV6-6,.,CASSYRGVYGYTF,TGTGCCAGCAGTTACAGGGGCGTCTATGGCTACACCTTC
TRBJ1-5,.,TRBV6-5,TRBD1,CASSYTGVDQPQHF,TGTGCCAGCAGTTACACAGGGGTCGATCAGCCCCAGCATTTT
TRBJ2-5,few,TRBV7-9,.,CASSLGDNVEKTQYF,TGTGCCAGCAGCTTAGGGGACAATGTCGAAAAGACCCAGTACTTC
TRBJ2-3,many,TRBV5-1,.,CASSLESSPGLGTQYF,TGCGCCAGCAGCTTGGAGAGTAGCCCTGGGTTGGGTACGCAGTATTTT
TRBJ2-1,few,TRBV12-3/TRBV12-4,.,CASGEDLEYNEQFF,TGTGCCAGCGGAGAAGACCTAGAGTACAATGAGCAGTTCTTC
TRBJ1-2,many,TRBV6-6,.,CASSYVQALDGYTF,TGTGCCAGCAGTTACGTTCAGGCCCTAGATGGCTACACCTTC
TRBJ2-1,.,TRBV12-3/TRBV12-4,.,CASSGVSGYNEQFF,TGTGCCAGCAGTGGAGTTTCTGGGTACAATGAGCAGTTCTTC
TRBJ1-1,few,TRBV5-1,TRBD1,CASSSWTGVTEAFF,TGCGCCAGCAGCTCCTGGACAGGCGTCACTGAAGCTTTCTTT